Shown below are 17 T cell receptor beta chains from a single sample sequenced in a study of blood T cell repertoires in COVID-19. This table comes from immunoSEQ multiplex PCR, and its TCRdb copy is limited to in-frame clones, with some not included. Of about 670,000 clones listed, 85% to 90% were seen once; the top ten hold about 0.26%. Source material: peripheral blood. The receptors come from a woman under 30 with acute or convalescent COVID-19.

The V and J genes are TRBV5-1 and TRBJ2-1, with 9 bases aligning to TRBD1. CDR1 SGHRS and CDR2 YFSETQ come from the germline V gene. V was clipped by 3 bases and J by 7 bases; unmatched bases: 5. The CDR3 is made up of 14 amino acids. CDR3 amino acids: CASSSGTGRNEQFF. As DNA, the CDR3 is TGCGCCAGCAGCTCCGGGACAGGGCGGAATGAGCAGTTCTTC.

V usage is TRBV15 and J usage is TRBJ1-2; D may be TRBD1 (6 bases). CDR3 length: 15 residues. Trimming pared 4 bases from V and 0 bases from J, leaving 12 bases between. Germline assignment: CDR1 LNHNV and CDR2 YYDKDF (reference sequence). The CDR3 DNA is TGTGCCACCAGCAAGGGGGTCTACTCTAACTATGGCTACACCTTC. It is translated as CATSKGVYSNYGYTF. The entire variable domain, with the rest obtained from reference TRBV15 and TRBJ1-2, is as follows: DAMVIQNPRYQVTQFGKPVTLSCSQTLNHNVMYWYQQKSSQAPKLLFHYYDKDFNNEADTPDNFQSRRPNTSFCFLDIRSPGLGDTAMYLCATSKGVYSNYGYTFGSGTRLTVV.

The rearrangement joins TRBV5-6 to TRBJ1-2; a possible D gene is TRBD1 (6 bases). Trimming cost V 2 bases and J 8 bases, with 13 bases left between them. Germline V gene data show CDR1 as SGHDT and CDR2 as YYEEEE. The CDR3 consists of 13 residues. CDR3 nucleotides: TGTGCCAGCAGCTTTCAGGAAGGGGGAGGCTACACCTTC. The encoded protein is CASSFQEGGGYTF.

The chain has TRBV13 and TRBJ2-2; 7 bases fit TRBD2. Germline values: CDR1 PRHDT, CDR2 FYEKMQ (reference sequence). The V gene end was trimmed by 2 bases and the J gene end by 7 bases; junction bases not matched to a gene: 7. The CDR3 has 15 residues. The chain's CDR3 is CASSLTAGESGELFF. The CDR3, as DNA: TGTGCCAGCAGCTTAACGGCGGGGGAGAGCGGGGAGCTGTTTTTT.

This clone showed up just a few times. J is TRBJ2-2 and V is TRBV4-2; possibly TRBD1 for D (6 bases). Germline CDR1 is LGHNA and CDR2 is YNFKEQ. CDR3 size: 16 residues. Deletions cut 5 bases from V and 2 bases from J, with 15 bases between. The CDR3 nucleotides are TGTGCCAGCAGCTTAGGGCAGGGGCGTAACACCGGGGAGCTGTTTTTT. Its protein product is CASSLGQGRNTGELFF.

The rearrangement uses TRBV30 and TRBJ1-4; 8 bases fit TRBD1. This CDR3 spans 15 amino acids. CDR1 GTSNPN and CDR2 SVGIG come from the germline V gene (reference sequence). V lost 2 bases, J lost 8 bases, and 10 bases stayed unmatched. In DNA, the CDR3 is TGTGCCTGGAGTTCTCCGACAGGGGCCCGAGAAAAACTGTTTTTT. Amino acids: CAWSSPTGAREKLFF. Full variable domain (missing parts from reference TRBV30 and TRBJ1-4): SQTIHQWPATLVQPVGSPLSLECTVEGTSNPNLYWYRQAAGRGLQLLFYSVGIGQISSEVPQNLSASRPQDRQFILSSKKLLLSDSGFYLCAWSSPTGAREKLFFGSGTQLSVL.

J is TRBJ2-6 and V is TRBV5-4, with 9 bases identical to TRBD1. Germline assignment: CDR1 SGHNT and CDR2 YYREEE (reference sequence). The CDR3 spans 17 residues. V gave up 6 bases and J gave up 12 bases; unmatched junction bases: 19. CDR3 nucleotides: TGTGCCAGCACCCCCTCAGGACAGGGGACTACTAACGGCGTCCTGACTTTC. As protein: CASTPSGQGTTNGVLTF.

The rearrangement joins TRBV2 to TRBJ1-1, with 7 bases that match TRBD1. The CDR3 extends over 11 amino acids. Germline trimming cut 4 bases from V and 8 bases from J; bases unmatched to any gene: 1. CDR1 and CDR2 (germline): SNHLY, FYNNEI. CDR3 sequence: CASSGDREAFF. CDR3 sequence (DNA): TGTGCCAGCAGTGGGGACAGAGAAGCTTTCTTT.

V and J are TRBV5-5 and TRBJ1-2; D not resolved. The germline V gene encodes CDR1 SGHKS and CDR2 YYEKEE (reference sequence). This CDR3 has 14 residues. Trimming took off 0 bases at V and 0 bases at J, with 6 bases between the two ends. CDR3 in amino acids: CASSLDITNYGYTF. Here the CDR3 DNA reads TGTGCCAGCAGCTTGGACATCACTAACTATGGCTACACCTTC.

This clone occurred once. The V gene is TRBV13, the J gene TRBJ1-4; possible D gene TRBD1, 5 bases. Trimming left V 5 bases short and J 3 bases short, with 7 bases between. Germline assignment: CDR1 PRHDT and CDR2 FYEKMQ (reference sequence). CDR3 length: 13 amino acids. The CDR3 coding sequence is TGTGCCAGCAGCATCAGGGCTAATGAAAAACTGTTTTTT. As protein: CASSIRANEKLFF.

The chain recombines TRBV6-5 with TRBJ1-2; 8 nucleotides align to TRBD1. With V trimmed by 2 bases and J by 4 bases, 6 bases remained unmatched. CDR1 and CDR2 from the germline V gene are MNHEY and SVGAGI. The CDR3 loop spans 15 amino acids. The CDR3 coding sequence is TGTGCCAGCAGTTACAGGCAGGGGGCAGGCTATGGCTACACCTTC. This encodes CASSYRQGAGYGYTF.

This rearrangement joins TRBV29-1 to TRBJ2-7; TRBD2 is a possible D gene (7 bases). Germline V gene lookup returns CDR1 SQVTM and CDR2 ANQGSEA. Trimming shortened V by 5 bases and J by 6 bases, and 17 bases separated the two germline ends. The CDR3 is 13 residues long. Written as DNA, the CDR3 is TGCAGCGTTTTCCGGGGGGCTCTAGGCGAGCAGTACTTC. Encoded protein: CSVFRGALGEQYF.

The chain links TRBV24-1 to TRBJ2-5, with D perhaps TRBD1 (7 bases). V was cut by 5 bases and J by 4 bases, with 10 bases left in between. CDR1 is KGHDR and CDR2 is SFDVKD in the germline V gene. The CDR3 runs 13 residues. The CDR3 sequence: CATSGRGRETQYF. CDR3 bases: TGTGCCACCAGTGGGAGGGGGCGAGAGACCCAGTACTTC.

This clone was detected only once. The CDR3: CASSKYRDQPQHF. The CDR3 DNA is TGCGCCAGCAGCAAATACAGGGATCAGCCCCAGCATTTT. This rearrangement joins TRBV4-3 to TRBJ1-5; D might be TRBD1 (6 bases). Trimming cost V 5 bases and J 5 bases, with 10 bases left between them. Germline values: CDR1 LGHNA, CDR2 YSLEER. The CDR3 extends over 13 amino acids.

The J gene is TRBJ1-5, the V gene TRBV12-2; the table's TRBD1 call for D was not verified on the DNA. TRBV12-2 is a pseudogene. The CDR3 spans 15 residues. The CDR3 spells CASRPGQGEYQPQHF. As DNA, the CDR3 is TGTGCAAGTCGCCCAGGACAGGGCGAGTATCAGCCCCAGCATTTT.

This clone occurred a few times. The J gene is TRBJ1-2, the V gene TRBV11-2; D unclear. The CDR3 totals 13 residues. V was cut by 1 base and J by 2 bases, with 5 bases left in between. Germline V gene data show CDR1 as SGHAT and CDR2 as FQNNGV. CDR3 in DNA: TGTGCCAGCAGCTTAGTAGTGAACTATGGCTACACCTTC. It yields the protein CASSLVVNYGYTF.

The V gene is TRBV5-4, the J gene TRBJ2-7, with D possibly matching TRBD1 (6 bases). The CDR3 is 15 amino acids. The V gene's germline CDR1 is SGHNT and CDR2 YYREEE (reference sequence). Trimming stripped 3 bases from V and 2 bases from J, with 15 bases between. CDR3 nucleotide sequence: TGTGCCAGCAGCTCAAAAACAGGGACCCCCTACGAGCAGTACTTC. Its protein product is CASSSKTGTPYEQYF. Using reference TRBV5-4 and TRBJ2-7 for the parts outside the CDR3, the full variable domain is ETGVTQSPTHLIKTRGQQVTLRCSSQSGHNTVSWYQQALGQGPQFIFQYYREEENGRGNFPPRFSGLQFPNYSSELNVNALELDDSALYLCASSSKTGTPYEQYFGPGTRLTVT.